This T cell receptor (beta chain) was obtained from a study of blood T cell repertoires in COVID-19. Study summary: The origin of the acute and convalescent COVID-19 samples was the United States, Italy and Spain. Sources were T cells, B-cell-depleted T cells, or PBMCs; the material itself was cDNA or gDNA.

Profiling relied on immunoSEQ multiplex PCR, and the TCRdb table lists in-frame clones only, not all of them. The table shows some 240,000 clones, with 70% to 90% occurring only once. Enrollees, about 18 to 89 years old, lived in fewer than 25 US areas. Clinical history reported by participants formed the basis on which cohorts were assigned. Germline V gives CDR1 MGHDK, CDR2 SYGVNS. The CDR3 is 11 amino acids. Trimming took 6 bases from V and 7 from J; bases not matched to a gene: 2. The TCR sequence derives from a middle-aged woman with acute COVID-19. The sequenced sample was PBMCs or T cells enriched from blood (not recorded which). V gene TRBV25-1 combines with J gene TRBJ1-2; the match to TRBD1 covers 7 bases. The CDR3 DNA is TGTGCCAGCAGCTCAGGGGGTGGCTACACCTTC. The encoded protein is CASSSGGGYTF.